Reported below is one T cell receptor beta chain. The data originate from a study of molecular identifiers for immune sequencing clone quantification. TCRdb ran MiXCR on the PCR reads and lists one entry per CDR3 protein. The sample consists of hundreds of thousands of distinct CDR3 sequences, about 25% of them appearing once. Specimen: naive CD8+ T cells from blood, with Jurkat cell RNA spiked in. The subset is: FACS-sorted CD8+CD4-CCR7+CD45RA+ naive T cells. This receptor was identified in a human donor in good health. Some libraries in this study had Jurkat cell RNA spiked in.

In nucleotides, the CDR3 is TGTGCCAGCAGCTTAGGCCCAGGACAGGGGGCGATTGAAAAACTGTTTTTT. Its translation: CASSLGPGQGAIEKLFF. V usage is TRBV13 and J usage is TRBJ1-4; TRBD1 aligns across 11 bases. The CDR3 has 17 residues. Germline V gives CDR1 PRHDT, CDR2 FYEKMQ (reference sequence). V trimming: 0 bases; J trimming: 7 bases; junction bases outside the gene matches: 7.